This T cell receptor (beta chain) is from a study of shared clonotypes between healthy human individuals. Libraries were prepared by immunoSEQ multiplex PCR; TCRdb keeps only in-frame clonotypes and omits some of them. This table has 1.5 million to 2.5 million clones, about 95% appearing once. For this clone: Its antigen is currently unknown.

The study, taken as a whole, reports: Only a few donors were included, so the genetic and exposure-history diversity represented was limited. Sampling covered blood only; tissue repertoires likely differ.

Selected positively for CCR7 and CD45RO-negative, naive CD8 cells excluded terminally differentiated effector memory CD45RA+ cells. Healthy HIV-negative adults with no recent acute infections or vaccinations were recruited as donors. All participating donors were Caucasian adults from Nashville, Tennessee. Source material: naive CD8+ T cells sorted from blood. This receptor was identified in a man between 18 and 29 years old in good health.

CDR3 amino acids: CAWTAGNNEQFF. CDR3 in DNA: TGTGCCTGGACGGCGGGAAACAATGAGCAGTTCTTC. The rearrangement links TRBV30 to TRBJ2-1; perhaps TRBD2 as D (6 bases). Germline V gene sequence: CDR1 GTSNPN, CDR2 SVGIG (reference sequence). V lost 4 bases and J 5 bases, leaving 9 bases between the germline ends. CDR3 size: 12 residues. The full variable domain, completed using reference TRBV30 and TRBJ2-1, is SQTIHQWPATLVQPVGSPLSLECTVEGTSNPNLYWYRQAAGRGLQLLFYSVGIGQISSEVPQNLSASRPQDRQFILSSKKLLLSDSGFYLCAWTAGNNEQFFGPGTRLTVL.